This T cell receptor beta chain was sequenced during a study of T cells after yellow fever vaccination. Whole-study context: Researchers used SMART-Seq v4 Ultra Low Input to prepare fractions that had low cell numbers.

5'RACE template switching produced TCR cDNA carrying a universal primer site and UMIs. In TCRdb, the 5' RACE reads were re-called with MiXCR into one record per CDR3 protein. This sample yields approximately 110,000 distinct CDR3 sequences, of which 7.4% are seen a single time; around 2.7% belongs to the top ten. General study points: It was a small share of clonotypes that appeared in both CD4 and CD8 compartments. Contaminants from the bulk population, in the form of abundant clonotypes, could be found in FACS-sorted repertoires.

Details on this clonotype: As yet, its antigen is unknown.

The receptor was derived from a man aged 18 to 29 who received the YFV17D yellow fever vaccine. The source material was CD4+ T cells sorted from PBMCs, sampled about 10 days after the first yellow fever vaccination.

The CDR3 DNA follows: TGCAGTGCTAGGGTAGCGGGGGGACATATCTCCTACAATGAGCAGTTCTTC. Translated: CSARVAGGHISYNEQFF. This chain uses TRBV20-1 with TRBJ2-1, with 10 positions matching TRBD2. Germline values: CDR1 DFQATT, CDR2 SNEGSKA (reference sequence). The CDR3 totals 17 residues. After removal of 3 bases from V and 0 bases from J, the junction contained 8 bases not matched to a gene.